This record concerns one TCR beta chain sequence. This entry is derived from a study of cytomegalovirus exposure and HLA in healthy donors. The PCR made use of 60 Vbeta and 13 Jbeta primers. Sequenced by immunoSEQ multiplex PCR; TCRdb stores in-frame clones only, minus some. The sample lists approximately 120,000 clones, roughly 70% occurring once. This clonotype was sampled from a man aged 40-49 years in good health and CMV-seronegative. The sequenced sample was PBMCs.

The CDR3 region is CASSPRRGRTDTQYF. As DNA, the CDR3 is TGTGCCAGTAGTCCCCGCAGGGGGCGGACAGATACGCAGTATTTT. The chain links TRBV19 to TRBJ2-3; 8 bases are shared with TRBD1. Germline lookup yields CDR1 LNHDA and CDR2 SQIVND (reference sequence). With 5 bases clipped from V and 3 bases from J, the junction kept 7 bases outside the gene matches. The CDR3 covers 15 residues.